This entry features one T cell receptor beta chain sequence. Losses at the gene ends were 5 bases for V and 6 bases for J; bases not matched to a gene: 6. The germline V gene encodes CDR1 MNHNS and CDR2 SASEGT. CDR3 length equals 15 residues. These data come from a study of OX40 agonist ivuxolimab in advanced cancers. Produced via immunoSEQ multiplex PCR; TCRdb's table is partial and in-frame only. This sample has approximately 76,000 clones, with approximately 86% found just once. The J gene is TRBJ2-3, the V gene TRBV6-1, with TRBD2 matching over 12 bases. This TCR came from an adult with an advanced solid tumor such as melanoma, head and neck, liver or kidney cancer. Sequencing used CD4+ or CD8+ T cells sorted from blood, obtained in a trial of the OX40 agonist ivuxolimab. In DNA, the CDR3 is TGTGCCAGCAGTCGACTAGCGGGAGTCTATGATACGCAGTATTTT. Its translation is CASSRLAGVYDTQYF.